The following is a TCR beta chain sequence with its context. Its antigen is unidentified. These data originate in a study of T cells in Graves' hyperthyroidism and ophthalmopathy. Study outcomes and limitations: Within blood appeared most thyroid clonotypes that had expanded above 0.001. For ophthalmopathy, model prediction preceded onset by a median roughly 6.5 months.

Graves' hyperthyroidism was deemed stable absent ophthalmopathy progression within 18 months. The patients, who ranged from 18 to 65 in age, presented with newly diagnosed hyperthyroidism lasting under 2 months. CDR1 and CDR2 (germline): MNHNS, SASEGT. This CDR3 is built from 15 residues. Unmatched junction bases numbered 13, after V lost 5 bases and J lost 7 bases. The CDR3 regions of TCR beta were amplified from RNA transcripts. A set of HTBI primers served as the primers for a first-round RT-PCR of the TCR CDR3. MiXCR was run by TCRdb on the multiplex PCR reads, yielding one entry per CDR3 protein. The sample records 550,000 to 800,000 distinct CDR3 sequences, roughly 15% being singletons.

This chain connects TRBV6-1 to TRBJ2-7, with 8 bases that match TRBD2. The sample comprised blood. This clonotype was sampled from a man aged 18-30 years with Graves' hyperthyroidism. Here the CDR3 reads CASSFLGRALGEQYF. The CDR3 DNA reads TGTGCCAGCAGTTTCCTCGGGAGGGCTTTAGGGGAGCAGTACTTC.